The 11 T cell receptor beta chains given below trace back to one sample, sequenced in a study of cytomegalovirus exposure and HLA in healthy donors. The PCR had 60 Vbeta and 13 Jbeta primers. Assay used: immunoSEQ multiplex PCR; TCRdb lists only in-frame clones, some missing. The sample consists of a few hundred thousand clones, about 83% of them appearing once. Sample: PBMCs. Receptor source: a girl between 10 and 17 years old in good health and CMV-seronegative.

The chain couples TRBV30 to TRBJ1-2, with D perhaps matching TRBD1 (6 bases). V was pared by 2 bases and J by 5 bases, with 15 bases between. Germline loops: CDR1 GTSNPN, CDR2 SVGIG (reference sequence). The CDR3 extends over 14 amino acids. The CDR3 bases are TGTGCCTGGAGTCTACAGGGACCCGTGTATGGCTACACCTTC. This sequence encodes CAWSLQGPVYGYTF. The variable domain in full, with the rest retrieved from reference TRBV30 and TRBJ1-2, is SQTIHQWPATLVQPVGSPLSLECTVEGTSNPNLYWYRQAAGRGLQLLFYSVGIGQISSEVPQNLSASRPQDRQFILSSKKLLLSDSGFYLCAWSLQGPVYGYTFGSGTRLTVV.

This clone was counted between two and nine times. The chain combines TRBV6-6 with TRBJ1-2, with 10 positions matching TRBD1. The CDR3 runs to 14 residues. With 3 bases clipped from V and 8 bases from J, the junction kept 6 bases outside the gene matches. Germline CDR1 is MNHNY and CDR2 is SVGAGI (reference sequence). CDR3 in amino acids: CASSYDRGRIGYTF. In nucleotides, the CDR3 is TGTGCCAGCAGTTATGACAGGGGGCGCATAGGCTACACCTTC.

V is TRBV5-1 and J is TRBJ1-2; D might be TRBD1 (6 bases). Trimming cost V 2 bases and J 4 bases, with 12 bases left between them. CDR3 size: 14 residues. The germline V gene encodes CDR1 SGHRS and CDR2 YFSETQ. The CDR3, as DNA: TGCGCCAGCAGCTTCCGGACAGAAGGCTATGGCTACACCTTC. It specifies CASSFRTEGYGYTF. Supplemented by reference TRBV5-1 and TRBJ1-2, the full variable domain reads KAGVTQTPRYLIKTRGQQVTLSCSPISGHRSVSWYQQTPGQGLQFLFEYFSETQRNKGNFPGRFSGRQFSNSRSEMNVSTLELGDSALYLCASSFRTEGYGYTFGSGTRLTVV.

The genes are TRBV28 and TRBJ1-5, with D possibly matching TRBD1 (6 bases). The CDR3 has 15 residues. Germline CDR1 MDHEN, CDR2 SYDVKM. Trimming took 7 bases from V and 5 from J, leaving 18 bases between them. CDR3 in DNA: TGTGCCAGCACCTACGGGGGGCGCTTGTATCAGCCCCAGCATTTT. Its protein is CASTYGGRLYQPQHF.

V usage is TRBV27 and J usage is TRBJ2-3; 10 nucleotides agree with TRBD1. From germline, CDR1 is MNHEY and CDR2 SMNVEV (reference sequence). The CDR3 length is 17 residues. V was pared by 3 bases and J by 6 bases, with 12 bases of the junction left unmatched. Written as DNA, the CDR3 is TGTGCCAGCAGTTTCTCCTGGACAGGGGGATGGGCGGATACGCAGTATTTT. Translating it yields CASSFSWTGGWADTQYF.

J is TRBJ2-3 and V is TRBV6-5, with D possibly TRBD2 on 5 matching bases. Trimming removed 8 bases from V and 4 bases from J, with 16 bases in between. Germline assignment: CDR1 MNHEY and CDR2 SVGAGI. This CDR3 comprises 14 residues. CDR3 residues: CASAGVITADTQYF. In DNA form, the CDR3 reads TGTGCCAGCGCCGGGGTCATTACGGCAGATACGCAGTATTTT.

The chain employs TRBV4-3 and TRBJ2-1; 7 nucleotides match TRBD1. CDR3 length equals 16 residues. The ends lost 1 base at V and 7 bases at J; junction bases unmatched: 10. The V gene's germline CDR1 is LGHNA and CDR2 YSLEER. In nucleotides, the CDR3 is TGCGCCAGCAGCCAAGCTCACGACAGGGTAGCGAATGAGCAGTTCTTC. Translation gives CASSQAHDRVANEQFF.

The rearrangement joins TRBV28 to TRBJ2-5; possibly TRBD1 for D (7 bases). The germline V gene encodes CDR1 MDHEN and CDR2 SYDVKM. This CDR3 comprises 14 residues. Trimming pared 2 bases from V and 7 bases from J, leaving 14 bases between. The CDR3, as DNA: TGTGCCAGCAGTTTAGGCCACAGGGGACTGACCCAGTACTTC. Translated: CASSLGHRGLTQYF.

The CDR3 bases are TGTGCCAGCAGGGGACAGCTGAACACTGAAGCTTTCTTT. Translating it yields CASRGQLNTEAFF. The chain recombines TRBV25-1 with TRBJ1-1, with 7 nucleotides matching TRBD1. The CDR3 is 13 amino acids. Unmatched junction bases numbered 1, after V lost 6 bases and J lost 0 bases. The germline CDR1 and CDR2 sequences are MGHDK and SYGVNS.

V is TRBV28 and J is TRBJ2-7; tentative D call: TRBD2 (6 bases). Trimming pared 8 bases from V and 7 bases from J, leaving 21 bases between. The V gene's germline CDR1 is MDHEN and CDR2 SYDVKM. The CDR3 runs 14 residues. In DNA, the CDR3 is TGTGCCAGCCGTCCGGGACTCAGGTCGAGAGAGCAGTACTTC. Translation: CASRPGLRSREQYF.

The rearrangement links TRBV5-5 to TRBJ1-5, with TRBD1 identical over 10 bases. The CDR3 covers 16 residues. V was pared by 1 base and J by 4 bases, with 5 bases of the junction left unmatched. The germline V gene has CDR1 SGHKS and CDR2 YYEKEE (reference sequence). DNA for the CDR3: TGTGCCAGCAGCTTGTTGGGGACAGGGGTTAATCAGCCCCAGCATTTT. This gives the protein CASSLLGTGVNQPQHF.